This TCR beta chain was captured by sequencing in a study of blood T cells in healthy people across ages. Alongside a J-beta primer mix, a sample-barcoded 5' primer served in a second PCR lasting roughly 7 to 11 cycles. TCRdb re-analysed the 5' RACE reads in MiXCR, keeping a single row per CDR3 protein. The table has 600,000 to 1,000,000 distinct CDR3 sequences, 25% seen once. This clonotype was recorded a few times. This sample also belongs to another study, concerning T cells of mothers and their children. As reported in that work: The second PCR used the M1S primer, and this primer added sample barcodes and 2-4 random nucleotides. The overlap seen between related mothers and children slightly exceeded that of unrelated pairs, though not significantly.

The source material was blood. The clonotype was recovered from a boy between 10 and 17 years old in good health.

This CDR3 reads CASSFTGQGAGYTF. The CDR3 coding sequence is TGTGCCAGCAGCTTTACCGGGCAGGGGGCCGGCTACACCTTC. V gene TRBV7-2 combines with J gene TRBJ1-2; 8 nucleotides match TRBD1. The CDR3 runs to 14 residues. Per germline, CDR1 SGHTA and CDR2 FQGNSA. With 3 bases clipped from V and 8 bases from J, the junction kept 8 bases outside the gene matches. Variable domain in full (rest from reference TRBV7-2 and TRBJ1-2): GAGVSQSPSNKVTEKGKDVELRCDPISGHTALYWYRQSLGQGLEFLIYFQGNSAPDKSGLPSDRFSAERTGGSVSTLTIQRTQQEDSAVYLCASSFTGQGAGYTFGSGTRLTVV.